Below are 12 T cell receptor beta chains sequenced from a single sample in a study of blood T cells in healthy people across ages. A second 7 to 11 cycle PCR used barcoded and J-beta primers. TCRdb reprocessed the 5' RACE reads with MiXCR, giving one entry per CDR3 protein. The sample records approximately 790,000 distinct CDR3 sequences, about 62% being singletons. Sequenced sample: blood. Receptors were obtained from a young man in good health.

This clonotype was seen a handful of times. The CDR3 spells CSAPSLGQRETQYF. CDR3 nucleotide sequence: TGCAGTGCCCCCTCCTTGGGACAGCGGGAGACCCAGTACTTC. V is TRBV20-1 and J is TRBJ2-7, with 7 positions matching TRBD1. The DNA end is more similar to TRBJ2-5, so the J call may be wrong. Germline V gene lookup returns CDR1 DFQATT and CDR2 SNEGSKA (reference sequence). The CDR3 has 14 residues.

This chain connects TRBV24-1 to TRBJ2-1; no definite D call. Trimming stripped 1 base from V and 8 bases from J, with 11 bases between. The CDR3 loop spans 14 amino acids. Looked up from germline, CDR1 is KGHDR and CDR2 is SFDVKD. DNA for the CDR3: TGTGCCACCAGTGATTTTTTCGGTGGGGATGAGCAGTTCTTC. Its translation is CATSDFFGGDEQFF.

The chain joins TRBV29-1 to TRBJ1-2; D gene uncertain. CDR1 is SQVTM and CDR2 is ANQGSEA in the germline V gene. The CDR3 has 15 amino acids. Trimming took off 5 bases at V and 1 base at J, with 17 bases between the two ends. CDR3 nucleotide sequence: TGCAGCGTTCTAGACGGAGGAGGTCTTAACTATGGCTACACCTTC. Its protein is CSVLDGGGLNYGYTF. The complete variable domain, with remaining parts taken from reference TRBV29-1 and TRBJ1-2, reads SAVISQKPSRDICQRGTSLTIQCQVDSQVTMMFWYRQQPGQSLTLIATANQGSEATYESGFVIDKFPISRPNLTFSTLTVSNMSPEDSSIYLCSVLDGGGLNYGYTFGSGTRLTVV.

This chain joins TRBV9 and TRBJ2-1; 7 nucleotides align to TRBD1. The germline V gene encodes CDR1 SGDLS and CDR2 YYNGEE. The CDR3 is 15 amino acids. V lost 2 bases, J lost 1 base, and 3 bases stayed unmatched. CDR3 bases: TGTGCCAGCAGCGTTATGGACAGGTCCTACAATGAGCAGTTCTTC. Amino acids: CASSVMDRSYNEQFF.

This clonotype came up once. In DNA, the CDR3 is TGCGCCAGCGGCCCCCAGACAGGCGGAGGTGGCTACACCTTC. Its translation is CASGPQTGGGGYTF. J is TRBJ1-2 and V is TRBV5-1, with a tentative D call TRBD1 (6 bases). Germline loops: CDR1 SGHRS, CDR2 YFSETQ. Trimming took 7 bases from V and 7 from J, leaving 20 bases between them. The CDR3 sequence is 14 residues long.

This chain connects TRBV29-1 to TRBJ1-2; D unresolved. The CDR3 contains 12 residues. V lost 3 bases and J lost 0, with 5 bases in between. Germline V gene sequence: CDR1 SQVTM, CDR2 ANQGSEA. The CDR3 bases are TGCAGCGTTGAGGCAACTAACTATGGCTACACCTTC. Translation gives CSVEATNYGYTF.

This clonotype has only a few counts. The chain recombines TRBV6-2 or TRBV6-3 with TRBJ1-1, with TRBD1 as a possible D gene (6 bases). This CDR3 contains 16 residues. The V end lost 4 bases, the J end lost 4 bases, and 19 bases lay between the germline ends. Germline V gene data show CDR1 as MNHEY and CDR2 as SVGEGT. The CDR3 loop is CASSWGPGGLSTEAFF. The DNA for the CDR3 is TGTGCCAGCAGTTGGGGGCCCGGGGGGTTGAGCACTGAAGCTTTCTTT.

This clonotype came up a few times. The V gene is TRBV4-3, the J gene TRBJ2-3, with D maybe TRBD2 (6 bases). The length of the CDR3 is 13 residues. CDR1 LGHNA and CDR2 YSLEER come from the germline V gene. V lost 0 bases, J lost 10 bases, and 11 bases lay in between. The CDR3 nucleotides read TGCGCCAGCAGCCAAGATCGCGGGGTAGCGCAGTATTTT. This gives the protein CASSQDRGVAQYF.

V usage is TRBV29-1 and J usage is TRBJ2-6, with D uncertain. The CDR3 has 14 amino acids. Germline V gene sequence: CDR1 SQVTM, CDR2 ANQGSEA. Between the trimmed V and J ends, which lost 1 base and 4 bases, there was a span of 8 bases. The DNA of the CDR3 is TGCAGCGTTGAAGGTCAGAAAGGGGCCAACGTCCTGACTTTC. Amino acid sequence: CSVEGQKGANVLTF.

The chain combines TRBV19 with TRBJ2-5; D possibly matches TRBD1 or TRBD2 (5 bases each). TRBJ2-7 matches the DNA end more closely, so the J call is doubtful. The germline V gene encodes CDR1 LNHDA and CDR2 SQIVND (reference sequence). The CDR3 loop spans 14 amino acids. The CDR3 sequence is CASSPQPGPYEQYF. The CDR3 DNA is TGTGCCAGTAGTCCTCAACCGGGACCCTACGAGCAGTACTTC.

The J gene is TRBJ1-5, the V gene TRBV6-2 or TRBV6-3; perhaps TRBD1 as D (6 bases). The length of the CDR3 is 13 residues. V was shortened by 7 bases and J by 6 bases, with 13 bases between the two germline ends. The V gene's germline CDR1 is MNHEY and CDR2 SVGEGT. CDR3 coding DNA: TGTGCCAGCACCAACAGGGCAGGTCAGCCCCAGCATTTT. This codes for CASTNRAGQPQHF.

The V and J genes are TRBV29-1 and TRBJ2-1, with 9 positions matching TRBD2. J lost 0 bases, V lost 6 bases, and 3 bases had no gene match. The CDR3 contains 14 residues. From germline, CDR1 is SQVTM and CDR2 ANQGSEA. The DNA for the CDR3 is TGCAGCGTGACTAGCGGCACCTCCTACAATGAGCAGTTCTTC. Amino acids: CSVTSGTSYNEQFF.